One sample yielded the 30 T cell receptor beta chains listed below, sequenced in a study of cytomegalovirus exposure and HLA in healthy donors. Primers included in the PCR were 60 Vbeta and 13 Jbeta primers. This table comes from immunoSEQ multiplex PCR, and its TCRdb copy is limited to in-frame clones, with some not included. In total, the table holds more than 95,000 clones. Sequenced sample: PBMCs. All receptors come from a man in his forties in good health and CMV-seronegative.

CDR3 protein: CASSPRQTMNTEAFF. Written as DNA, the CDR3 is TGTGCCAGCAGCCCCCGACAGACCATGAACACTGAAGCTTTCTTT. The chain joins TRBV11-3 to TRBJ1-1, with D perhaps matching TRBD1 (5 bases). From germline, CDR1 is SGHNT and CDR2 YENEEA. This CDR3 is 15 amino acids long. V dropped 5 bases and J dropped 0 bases, with 13 bases sitting between them.

This rearrangement joins TRBV5-1 to TRBJ1-2, with 9 positions matching TRBD1. J lost 4 bases, V lost 0 bases, and 1 base had no gene match. The germline gives CDR1 SGHRS, CDR2 YFSETQ. The CDR3 is 14 residues long. CDR3 loop: CASSLGDRAYGYTF. The CDR3 DNA reads as TGCGCCAGCAGCTTGGGGGACAGGGCCTATGGCTACACCTTC.

V and J are TRBV7-2 and TRBJ2-1; 9 bases are a match to TRBD2. This CDR3 spans 16 amino acids. Germline V gene data show CDR1 as SGHTA and CDR2 as FQGNSA. V lost 0 bases and J lost 2; bases outside the gene matches: 2. CDR3 nucleotide sequence: TGTGCCAGCAGCTTAGCAGCTAGCGGGACCTACAATGAGCAGTTCTTC. It is translated as CASSLAASGTYNEQFF.

The chain uses TRBV5-1 and TRBJ2-3; D gene unclear. The CDR3 has 16 amino acids. With 4 bases removed from V and 4 bases from J, the gap between germline ends came to 19 bases. Per the germline V gene, CDR1 is SGHRS and CDR2 is YFSETQ. The CDR3 protein is CASSLDPRQAADTQYF. The CDR3 DNA follows: TGCGCCAGCAGCCTGGACCCACGCCAGGCTGCAGATACGCAGTATTTT.

Remarks on this clone: One end of the junction does not line up with germline, which may come from a read error. The J gene is TRBJ2-7, the V gene TRBV7-3; the D gene is possibly TRBD2 (6 bases). Germline CDR1 and CDR2: SGHTA and FQGTGA. The CDR3 totals 18 residues. In DNA form, the CDR3 reads TGTGCCAGCAGCTTAAACCCCGTTGGGGTAGCGGCCTCCCACGAGCAGTACTTC. Translating it yields CASSLNPVGVAASHEQYF. Full variable domain (remainder filled in from reference TRBV7-3 and TRBJ2-7): GAGVSQTPSNKVTEKGKYVELRCDPISGHTALYWYRQSLGQGPEFLIYFQGTGAADDSGLPNDRFFAVRPEGSVSTLKIQRTERGDSAVYLCASSLNPVGVAASHEQYFGPGTRLTVT.

As DNA, the CDR3 is TGTGCCACCGGGGGTGGACTAGCGGGACGGGAGCAGTACTTC. Protein sequence: CATGGGLAGREQYF. The V gene is TRBV19, the J gene TRBJ2-7; 12 bases are a match to TRBD2. From germline, CDR1 is LNHDA and CDR2 SQIVND (reference sequence). This CDR3 contains 14 residues. Trimming removed 10 bases from V and 7 bases from J; junction bases left unmatched: 11.

J is TRBJ2-5 and V is TRBV5-1, with D possibly being TRBD2 (5 bases). CDR1 is SGHRS, CDR2 YFSETQ, per germline. This CDR3 is built from 14 residues. Trimming took off 0 bases at V and 4 bases at J, with 10 bases between the two ends. CDR3 in amino acids: CASSLAQSGETQYF. The CDR3 bases are TGCGCCAGCAGCTTGGCCCAGAGCGGAGAGACCCAGTACTTC.

The V gene is TRBV5-1, the J gene TRBJ2-5; tentatively, D is TRBD1 (6 bases). The end of the DNA fits TRBJ2-7 better, so the J call may be wrong. The CDR3 is 13 amino acids. From germline, CDR1 is SGHRS and CDR2 YFSETQ. The CDR3 DNA sequence: TGCGCCAGCAGACCGACAACCAGGGGCGAGCAGTACTTC. It encodes CASRPTTRGEQYF.

The chain recombines TRBV5-1 with TRBJ2-7; D possibly corresponds to TRBD2 (5 bases). Trimming pared 0 bases from V and 7 bases from J, leaving 17 bases between. There are 15 residues in the CDR3. Germline CDR1 reads SGHRS; CDR2 reads YFSETQ. The CDR3 nucleotides read TGCGCCAGCAGCTTGGGAGGGAGCCCTCCGCCGGAGCAGTACTTC. Protein sequence: CASSLGGSPPPEQYF.

The chain employs TRBV30 and TRBJ2-7; no definite D call. Germline V gene sequence: CDR1 GTSNPN, CDR2 SVGIG (reference sequence). The CDR3 runs to 10 residues. V dropped 5 bases and J dropped 6 bases, with 8 bases sitting between them. In DNA form, the CDR3 reads TGTGCCTGGGCGTCCCGCGAGCAGTACTTC. Its protein product is CAWASREQYF.

This chain uses TRBV27 with TRBJ2-5; 14 positions agree with TRBD2. The length of the CDR3 is 16 residues. Trimming cost V 5 bases and J 1 base; bases outside gene matches: 3. Germline V gene lookup returns CDR1 MNHEY and CDR2 SMNVEV (reference sequence). The CDR3 loop reads CASSRLAGGLQETQYF. DNA for the CDR3: TGTGCCAGCAGTAGACTAGCGGGAGGGCTCCAAGAGACCCAGTACTTC.

The chain combines TRBV10-3 with TRBJ2-1; TRBD2 matches 8 bases. CDR1 is ENHRY, CDR2 SYGVKD, per germline. J was trimmed by 9 bases and V by 6 bases; bases with no gene match: 10. The CDR3 consists of 14 residues. CDR3 protein: CAISPLSGGSEQFF. The CDR3 DNA reads as TGTGCCATCAGCCCGTTATCGGGAGGGTCTGAGCAGTTCTTC.

The chain links TRBV19 to TRBJ1-5, with a possible D match to TRBD1 (5 bases). The ends were cut back, 5 bases at V and 0 bases at J, with 14 bases in the middle. This CDR3 comprises 16 residues. Germline CDR1 reads LNHDA; CDR2 reads SQIVND (reference sequence). The CDR3 region is CASSPRGGGSNQPQHF. The DNA of the CDR3 is TGTGCCAGTAGTCCCCGGGGCGGGGGTAGCAATCAGCCCCAGCATTTT.

The chain couples TRBV19 to TRBJ1-5; possibly TRBD1 for D (5 bases). Trimming pared 9 bases from V and 0 bases from J, leaving 15 bases between. The CDR3 spans 15 residues. The germline V gene encodes CDR1 LNHDA and CDR2 SQIVND (reference sequence). This chain's CDR3 is CASRVRGDSNQPQHF. In DNA form, the CDR3 reads TGTGCCAGCAGGGTGCGGGGGGATAGCAATCAGCCCCAGCATTTT.

This chain uses TRBV7-6 with TRBJ2-7, with 7 bases fitting TRBD1. This CDR3 spans 13 amino acids. The junction had 7 bases not matched to a gene; V was cut back by 5 bases and J by 6 bases. In germline, CDR1 is SGHVS, CDR2 FNYEAQ. CDR3 residues: CASSTRQGGEQYF. CDR3 coding DNA: TGTGCCAGCAGCACCCGACAGGGCGGCGAGCAGTACTTC.

The CDR3 nucleotides read TGTGCCAGCAGCCGTGTGGGGGCTGGACAAGCTTTCTTT. It codes for CASSRVGAGQAFF. The chain combines TRBV11-3 with TRBJ1-1; D possibly corresponds to TRBD1 (6 bases). CDR1 is SGHNT and CDR2 is YENEEA in the germline V gene. The V end was cut by 5 bases, the J end by 9 bases, with 16 bases between. This CDR3 is built from 13 residues.

The chain carries TRBV4-1 and TRBJ2-7; TRBD2 matches at 14 bases. Trimming cost V 0 bases and J 1 base; bases outside gene matches: 2. This CDR3 contains 17 residues. Germline CDR1 and CDR2: MGHRA and YSYEKL. The CDR3 coding sequence is TGCGCCAGCAGCCAAGAGGGGACTAGCGGGAGTTCCTACGAGCAGTACTTC. Translation gives CASSQEGTSGSSYEQYF.

V and J are TRBV28 and TRBJ2-1, with TRBD2 matching 10 bases. The V gene's germline CDR1 is MDHEN and CDR2 SYDVKM. The J segment lost 5 bases and the V segment lost 6 bases, leaving 4 bases of the junction unmatched. CDR3 length: 14 amino acids. In DNA form, the CDR3 reads TGTGCCAGCAGGCTAGCGGGAGACAACAATGAGCAGTTCTTC. It yields the protein CASRLAGDNNEQFF.

This chain joins TRBV27 and TRBJ2-3, with D possibly matching TRBD2 (5 bases). Germline CDR1 MNHEY, CDR2 SMNVEV (reference sequence). This CDR3 comprises 17 residues. Trimming stripped 5 bases from V and 1 base from J, with 19 bases between. CDR3 sequence: CASSAALPRTGTDTQYF. Written as DNA, the CDR3 is TGTGCCAGCAGTGCCGCCCTACCTCGGACTGGCACAGATACGCAGTATTTT.

V and J are TRBV19 and TRBJ2-3, with 7 positions matching TRBD1. This CDR3 has 18 residues. J gave up 4 bases and V 5 bases, and 18 bases lay outside the gene matches. The V gene's germline CDR1 is LNHDA and CDR2 SQIVND (reference sequence). Written as DNA, the CDR3 is TGTGCCAGTAGTCCCTACTCCAACAGGGGTTGGATTCCAGATACGCAGTATTTT. Its translation is CASSPYSNRGWIPDTQYF.

V is TRBV7-2 and J is TRBJ2-6; D is unresolved. The CDR3 has 15 amino acids. V was clipped by 2 bases and J by 4 bases, with 9 bases between them. Per germline, CDR1 SGHTA and CDR2 FQGNSA. The CDR3 region is CASSLSVLGANVLTF. CDR3 coding DNA: TGTGCCAGCAGCTTAAGCGTACTCGGGGCCAACGTCCTGACTTTC.

The gene calls are TRBV2 and TRBJ1-2, with D possibly being TRBD1 (5 bases). The germline gives CDR1 SNHLY, CDR2 FYNNEI. The CDR3 length is 12 residues. Trimming pared 4 bases from V and 6 bases from J, leaving 9 bases between. CDR3 in amino acids: CASSVLGDGYTF. CDR3 bases: TGTGCCAGCAGTGTGCTAGGGGATGGCTACACCTTC.

The rearrangement joins TRBV15 to TRBJ2-1, with a tentative D call TRBD2 (6 bases). V lost 8 bases and J lost 10, with 12 bases in between. There are 11 residues in the CDR3. From germline, CDR1 is LNHNV and CDR2 YYDKDF (reference sequence). The CDR3 sequence: CATHRRGEQFF. CDR3 bases: TGTGCCACCCACAGGCGGGGAGAGCAGTTCTTC.

The gene calls are TRBV5-1 and TRBJ2-2; D is perhaps TRBD1 (6 bases). V lost 4 bases and J 3 bases, leaving 13 bases between the germline ends. The length of the CDR3 is 15 residues. CDR1 and CDR2 (germline): SGHRS, YFSETQ. The CDR3 sequence: CASSPRGGDTGELFF. The CDR3 DNA sequence: TGCGCCAGCAGCCCGAGAGGGGGAGACACCGGGGAGCTGTTTTTT.

The chain joins TRBV27 to TRBJ2-7; TRBD1 agrees at 7 bases. The J segment lost 4 bases and the V segment lost 8 bases, leaving 11 bases of the junction unmatched. Per germline, CDR1 MNHEY and CDR2 SMNVEV (reference sequence). The CDR3 has 14 amino acids. CDR3 sequence: CASRRQGRGYEQYF. For the CDR3, the DNA is TGTGCCAGCCGTAGACAGGGACGGGGATACGAGCAGTACTTC.

The chain has TRBV4-1 and TRBJ2-7; 7 bases are a match to TRBD2. Germline loops: CDR1 MGHRA, CDR2 YSYEKL. This CDR3 has 15 amino acids. Losses at the gene ends were 1 base for V and 4 bases for J; bases not matched to a gene: 7. CDR3 sequence reads: CASSQVPAGVYEQYF. Here the CDR3 DNA reads TGCGCCAGCAGCCAAGTGCCGGCGGGAGTTTACGAGCAGTACTTC.

This chain connects TRBV2 to TRBJ2-1; perhaps TRBD2 as D (5 bases). Germline loops: CDR1 SNHLY, CDR2 FYNNEI. The germline V and J ends were trimmed by 10 bases and 2 bases, with 12 bases remaining between them. This CDR3 region has 13 residues. The CDR3 nucleotides read TGTGCCACCACTAGTAACGCCTACAATGAGCAGTTCTTC. It yields the protein CATTSNAYNEQFF.

Here the CDR3 reads CASRRAGVVPGELFF. For the CDR3, the DNA is TGTGCCAGCAGGCGCGCGGGAGTTGTCCCCGGGGAGCTGTTTTTT. The chain is built from TRBV6-5 and TRBJ2-2; the match to TRBD2 covers 7 bases. Germline CDR1 is MNHEY and CDR2 is SVGAGI. V was clipped by 6 bases and J by 6 bases; unmatched bases: 10. This CDR3 is built from 15 residues.

The chain employs TRBV7-2 and TRBJ1-1, with 10 nucleotides matching TRBD1. The CDR3 has 15 residues. V was clipped by 5 bases and J by 11 bases; unmatched bases: 14. CDR1 SGHTA and CDR2 FQGNSA come from the germline V gene. This CDR3 reads CASSPIGQGVVQAFF. DNA of the CDR3: TGTGCCAGCAGCCCTATCGGACAGGGGGTTGTTCAGGCTTTCTTT. The full variable domain, with the rest looked up from reference TRBV7-2 and TRBJ1-1, is GAGVSQSPSNKVTEKGKDVELRCDPISGHTALYWYRQSLGQGLEFLIYFQGNSAPDKSGLPSDRFSAERTGGSVSTLTIQRTQQEDSAVYLCASSPIGQGVVQAFFGQGTRLTVV.

The chain is built from TRBV7-9 and TRBJ2-2; D possibly corresponds to TRBD2 (6 bases). The CDR3 sequence is 16 residues long. The germline V gene encodes CDR1 SEHNR and CDR2 FQNEAQ (reference sequence). V lost 2 bases and J 4 bases, leaving 14 bases between the germline ends. This chain's CDR3 is CASSLSYLARTGELFF. The CDR3, as DNA: TGTGCCAGCAGCTTATCGTACCTAGCGCGCACCGGGGAGCTGTTTTTT. Full variable domain (outside the CDR3, taken from reference TRBV7-9 and TRBJ2-2): DTGVSQNPRHKITKRGQNVTFRCDPISEHNRLYWYRQTLGQGPEFLTYFQNEAQLEKSRLLSDRFSAERPKGSFSTLEIQRTEQGDSAMYLCASSLSYLARTGELFFGEGSRLTVL.